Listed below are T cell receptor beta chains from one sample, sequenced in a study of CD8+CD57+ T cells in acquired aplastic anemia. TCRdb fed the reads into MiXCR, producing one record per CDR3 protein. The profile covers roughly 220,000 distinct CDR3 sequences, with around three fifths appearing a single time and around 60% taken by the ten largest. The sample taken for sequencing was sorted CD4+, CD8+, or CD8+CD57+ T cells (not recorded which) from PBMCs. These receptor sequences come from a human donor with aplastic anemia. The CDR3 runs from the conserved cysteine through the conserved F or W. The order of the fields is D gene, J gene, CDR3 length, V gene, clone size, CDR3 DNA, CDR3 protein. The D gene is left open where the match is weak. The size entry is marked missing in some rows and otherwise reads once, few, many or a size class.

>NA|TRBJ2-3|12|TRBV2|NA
TGTGCCAGCAGAGGGGATACAGATACGCAGTATTTT
CASRGDTDTQYF
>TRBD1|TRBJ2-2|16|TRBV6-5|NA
TGTGCCAGCAGTGAAGTAGGGGGCCGGGACACCGGGGAGCTGTTTTTT
CASSEVGGRDTGELFF
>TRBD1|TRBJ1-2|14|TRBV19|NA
TGTGCCAGTAGATCACAGGGGATTGAAGATGGCTACACCTTC
CASRSQGIEDGYTF
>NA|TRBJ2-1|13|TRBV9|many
TGTGCCAGCAGCGTCGGCTGGGCTAATGAGCAGTTCTTC
CASSVGWANEQFF
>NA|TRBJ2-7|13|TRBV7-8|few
TGTGCCAGCACCAAAACTACAGGGCTCGAGCAGTACTTC
CASTKTTGLEQYF
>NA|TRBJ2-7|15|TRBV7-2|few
TGTGCCAGCAGCTCGTCCACACTTTTTAGAGGGGAGCAGTACTTC
CASSSSTLFRGEQYF
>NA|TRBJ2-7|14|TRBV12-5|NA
TGTGCTAGTGGCCCCGGTTCAGGATCCTACGAGCAGTACTTC
CASGPGSGSYEQYF
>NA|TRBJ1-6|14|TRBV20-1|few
TGCAGTGCTCTTTCTGGCTCCTATAATTCACCCCTCCACTTT
CSALSGSYNSPLHF
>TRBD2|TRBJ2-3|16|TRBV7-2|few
TGTGCCAGCAGCTCCTTCGTAGCTAGCGGTGCAGATACGCAGTATTTT
CASSSFVASGADTQYF
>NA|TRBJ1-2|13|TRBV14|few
TGTGCCAGCAGCCCTGACACGGACTATGGCTACACCTTC
CASSPDTDYGYTF
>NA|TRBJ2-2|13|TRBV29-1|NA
TGCAGCGCCCCATACCCCAACACCGGGGAGCTGTTTTTT
CSAPYPNTGELFF
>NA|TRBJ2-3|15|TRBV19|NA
TGTGCCAGTAGTTCTCGGGGAATGGCAACAGATACGCAGTATTTT
CASSSRGMATDTQYF
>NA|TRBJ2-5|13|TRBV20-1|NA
TGCAGTGCTAGAGGGGAGGAGGTTGGGACCCAGTACTTC
CSARGEEVGTQYF
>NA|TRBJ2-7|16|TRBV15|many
TGTGCCACCAGCAGAGAGGGAGGGGGCGCTTCGCTCGAGCAGTACTTC
CATSREGGGASLEQYF
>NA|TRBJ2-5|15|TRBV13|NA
TGTGCCAGCAGCTTAAGGTCTGAAAGTGGAGAGACCCAGTACTTC
CASSLRSESGETQYF
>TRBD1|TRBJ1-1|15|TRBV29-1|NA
TGCAGCGTTGAATCCAGGGGGCCGACACGGACTGAAGCTTTCTTT
CSVESRGPTRTEAFF
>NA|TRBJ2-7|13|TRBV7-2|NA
TGTGCCAGCAGCTTAAGGAGGGACGGCGAGCAGTACTTC
CASSLRRDGEQYF
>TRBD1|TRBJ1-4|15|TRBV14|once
TGTGCCAGCAGCCAAGGTGACAGGGACGATGAAAAACTGTTTTTT
CASSQGDRDDEKLFF
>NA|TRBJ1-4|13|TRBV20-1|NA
TGCAGTGCCCCGGACGTCTCTAATGAAAAACTGTTTTTT
CSAPDVSNEKLFF
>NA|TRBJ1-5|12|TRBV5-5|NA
TGTGCCAGCAGCTTGTACGGTCAGCCCCAGCATTTT
CASSLYGQPQHF
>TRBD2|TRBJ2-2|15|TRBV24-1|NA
TGTGCCACCAGTGATTGGGCGGGAGGCACCGGGGAGCTGTTTTTT
CATSDWAGGTGELFF
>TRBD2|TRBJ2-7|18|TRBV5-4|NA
TGTGCCAGCAGCTGGACTAGCGGGGGGGCCATAGGCTCCTACGAGCAGTACTTC
CASSWTSGGAIGSYEQYF
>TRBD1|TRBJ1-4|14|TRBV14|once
TGTGCCAGCAGTATAGGACAGGGAGGCGAAAAACTGTTTTTT
CASSIGQGGEKLFF
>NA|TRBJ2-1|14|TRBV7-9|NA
TGTGCCAGCGGAGAAGGGACTTCGTACAATGAGCAGTTCTTC
CASGEGTSYNEQFF
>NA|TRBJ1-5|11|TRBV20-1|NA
TGCAGTGCTAGTATGGGTCAGCCCCAGCATTTT
CSASMGQPQHF
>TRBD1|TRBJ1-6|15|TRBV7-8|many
TGTGCCAGCAGCGAGACAGGGTCGGGTAATTCACCCCTCCACTTT
CASSETGSGNSPLHF
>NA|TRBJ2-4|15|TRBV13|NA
TGTGCCAGCAGCTTAGTTGGAGGGGGAAAAAACATTCAGTACTTC
CASSLVGGGKNIQYF
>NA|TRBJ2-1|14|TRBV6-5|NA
TGTGCCAGCAGTCCCACCCGAGGTAGGGACGGGCAGTTCTTC
CASSPTRGRDGQFF
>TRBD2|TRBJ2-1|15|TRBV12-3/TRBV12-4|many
TGTGCCAGCAGTTCTAGCGGACGACCCTACAATGAGCAGTTCTTC
CASSSSGRPYNEQFF
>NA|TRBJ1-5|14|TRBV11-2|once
TGTGCCAGCAGCCCGACAGGTGTTGGTCAGCCCCAGCATTTT
CASSPTGVGQPQHF
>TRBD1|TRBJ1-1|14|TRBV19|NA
TGTGCCAGTAGTGCGGACAGGGTCTTGGCTGAAGCTTTCTTT
CASSADRVLAEAFF
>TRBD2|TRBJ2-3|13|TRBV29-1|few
TGCAGCGGCGGGGGTCTCAGCACAGATACGCAGTATTTT
CSGGGLSTDTQYF
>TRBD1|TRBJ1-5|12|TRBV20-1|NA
TGCAGTGCCGACCGGGGCGGGACAGGGGGACCGTTT
CSADRGGTGGPF